This T cell receptor (beta chain) was sequenced for a study of T-cell reconstitution after alpha-beta-depleted transplantation in children. Study observations and caveats: One year after transplant, T-cell counts and diversity came mostly from newly produced T cells. Expanded clones from the graft, numbering several hundred, reportedly supplied alpha-beta T cells about two months after transplant. It was surviving recipient T cells and thymic progenitors that gave some patients high TCRbeta diversity at day 60.

The CDR3 runs to 11 residues. Trimming cost V 1 base and J 8 bases, with 4 bases left between them. Per the germline V gene, CDR1 is SGHTA and CDR2 is FQGNSA. Of note for this clonotype: What it recognizes is unknown.

Unique molecular identifiers were used in preparing the TCRbeta library. TCRdb re-analysed the PCR reads in MiXCR, keeping a single row per CDR3 protein. The sample consists of fewer than 750,000 distinct CDR3 sequences, over 20% of them appearing once. This clonotype was obtained from a boy under two years old with Wiskott-Aldrich syndrome, due to receive a stem cell transplant. The rearrangement links TRBV7-2 to TRBJ2-3; D call uncertain. Sequencing was performed on PBMCs, taken before TCRalphabeta/CD19-depleted stem cell transplant. The CDR3 nucleotides are TGTGCCAGCAGCTTAGGGCCTACGCAGTATTTT. This encodes CASSLGPTQYF. The full variable domain, with the rest looked up from reference TRBV7-2 and TRBJ2-3, is GAGVSQSPSNKVTEKGKDVELRCDPISGHTALYWYRQSLGQGLEFLIYFQGNSAPDKSGLPSDRFSAERTGGSVSTLTIQRTQQEDSAVYLCASSLGPTQYFGPGTRLTVL.